This T cell receptor (beta chain) was retrieved from a study of CD8 T cells in ankylosing spondylitis. Broader study findings: Earlier work had already found some motif variants in reactive arthritis synovial fluid and blood. Ankylosing spondylitis blood appeared to be characterized by a TCR beta motif of roughly eight highly homologous variants. The clones that were linked to disease were reported to be significantly enriched in matched synovial fluid samples from ankylosing spondylitis patients.

This CDR3 is built from 15 residues. Trimming cost V 2 bases and J 7 bases, with 15 bases left between them. This clonotype has more than one count but fewer than ten. Its antigen is unknown. In making TCR beta libraries, quantitative 5'-RACE with molecular barcodes was used. TCRdb re-called the 5' RACE reads with MiXCR, one entry per CDR3 protein. This table has fewer than 500,000 distinct CDR3 sequences, around 20% appearing once. J is TRBJ1-5 and V is TRBV12-3 or TRBV12-4; a weak D match, TRBD1 (6 bases). The sequence was collected from a male donor with ankylosing spondylitis. Sample: blood, either unsorted or a sorted T cell fraction (not recorded which). The CDR3 sequence: CASSLNRGNGQPQHF. The CDR3 DNA reads TGTGCCAGCAGTTTAAATAGGGGGAATGGGCAGCCCCAGCATTTT.